This passage covers 5 T cell receptor beta chains from one sample sequenced in a study of T cells in Graves' hyperthyroidism and ophthalmopathy. Authors of the study amplified TCR beta CDR3 regions from RNA transcripts. With the HTBI primer set, the TCR CDR3 went through a first round of RT-PCR. MiXCR was run by TCRdb on the multiplex PCR reads, yielding one entry per CDR3 protein. The sample lists some 490,000 distinct CDR3 sequences; 20% to 25% were seen once. The sample taken for sequencing was blood. The receptors here all came from a woman in her seventies with Graves' ophthalmopathy.

This rearrangement joins TRBV20-1 to TRBJ2-1; the match to TRBD2 covers 8 bases. The CDR3 runs 16 residues. The junction had 8 bases not matched to a gene; V was cut back by 1 base and J by 3 bases. Germline CDR1 DFQATT, CDR2 SNEGSKA (reference sequence). In DNA form, the CDR3 reads TGCAGTGCTAGAGCCCAAAGCGGGGGCCACTACAATGAGCAGTTCTTC. As protein: CSARAQSGGHYNEQFF.

On this clonotype itself: Possible read error: a much larger clone is one base away. The rearrangement links TRBV2 to TRBJ2-3, with D uncertain. Looked up from germline, CDR1 is SNHLY and CDR2 is FYNNEI. The CDR3 totals 14 residues. CDR3 DNA sequence: TGTGCCAGCAGCGGTCGACTGAGCACAGATACGCAGTGTTTT. Amino acids: CASSGRLSTDTQCF.

The sample holds a few counts of this clonotype. The chain recombines TRBV7-3 with TRBJ2-3; no reliable D call. The V gene lost 4 bases and the J gene lost 4 bases, with 12 bases spanning the gap. Germline V gene data show CDR1 as SGHTA and CDR2 as FQGTGA. The CDR3 has 14 residues. In DNA form, the CDR3 reads TGTGCCAGCAGCTCGCCGATGGTGTCAGATACGCAGTATTTT. It codes for CASSSPMVSDTQYF.

CDR3: CASSKRGFYEQYF. The CDR3 DNA sequence: TGTGCCAGCAGCAAAAGGGGATTTTACGAGCAGTACTTC. The J gene is TRBJ2-7, the V gene TRBV3-1; TRBD1 is a possible D gene (5 bases). The germline CDR1 and CDR2 sequences are LGHDT and YNNKEL (reference sequence). The CDR3 runs to 13 residues. The germline V and J ends were trimmed by 5 bases and 4 bases, with 12 bases remaining between them.

The rearrangement links TRBV13 to TRBJ2-1, with D tentatively TRBD2 (5 bases). Germline CDR1 PRHDT, CDR2 FYEKMQ (reference sequence). The CDR3 loop spans 14 amino acids. The ends were cut back, 9 bases at V and 8 bases at J, with 20 bases in the middle. The CDR3 spells CASERTPPRDEQFF. Written as DNA, the CDR3 is TGTGCCAGTGAGCGGACTCCACCCCGCGATGAGCAGTTCTTC. The full variable domain, in which reference TRBV13 and TRBJ2-1 provide the parts outside the CDR3, is AAGVIQSPRHLIKEKRETATLKCYPIPRHDTVYWYQQGPGQDPQFLISFYEKMQSDKGSIPDRFSAQQFSDYHSELNMSSLELGDSALYFCASERTPPRDEQFFGPGTRLTVL.